This TCR beta chain was recorded in a study of cytomegalovirus exposure and HLA in healthy donors. Vbeta (60) and Jbeta (13) primers were used in the PCR. Using immunoSEQ multiplex PCR, the repertoire was profiled, and TCRdb retains in-frame clones only, with some absent. The profile shows about 97,000 clones, over 8% of them singletons. This CDR3 has 15 amino acids. CDR1 is MNHNY and CDR2 is SVGAGI in the germline V gene (reference sequence). The V end was cut by 0 bases, the J end by 3 bases, with 12 bases between. This clonotype was sampled from a man aged 45-60 years in good health and CMV-seropositive. The J gene is TRBJ2-7, the V gene TRBV6-6, with D uncertain. Material: PBMCs. DNA for the CDR3: TGTGCCAGCAGTTACTCGAATAGCTTCAACTACGAGCAGTACTTC. Its translation is CASSYSNSFNYEQYF.